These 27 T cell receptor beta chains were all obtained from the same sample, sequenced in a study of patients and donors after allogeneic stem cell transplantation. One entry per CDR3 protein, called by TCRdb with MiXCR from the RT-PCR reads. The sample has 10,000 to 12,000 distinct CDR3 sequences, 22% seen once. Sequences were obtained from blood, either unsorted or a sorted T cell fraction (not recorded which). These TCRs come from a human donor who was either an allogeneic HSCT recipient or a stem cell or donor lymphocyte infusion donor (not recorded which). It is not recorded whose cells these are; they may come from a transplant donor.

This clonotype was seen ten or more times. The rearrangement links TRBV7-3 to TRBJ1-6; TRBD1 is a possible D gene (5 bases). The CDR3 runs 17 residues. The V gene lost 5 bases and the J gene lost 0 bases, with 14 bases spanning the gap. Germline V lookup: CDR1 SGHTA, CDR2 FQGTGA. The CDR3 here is CASSLGPRSSYNSPLHF. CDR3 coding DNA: TGTGCCAGCAGCCTGGGACCGCGCAGCTCCTATAATTCACCCCTCCACTTT.

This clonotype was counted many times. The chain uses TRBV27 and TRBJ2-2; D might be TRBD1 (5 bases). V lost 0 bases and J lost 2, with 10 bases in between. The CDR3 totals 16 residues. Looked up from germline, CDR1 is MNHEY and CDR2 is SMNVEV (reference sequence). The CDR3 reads CASSLSLGLNTGELFF. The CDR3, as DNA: TGTGCCAGCAGTTTATCGCTGGGGCTAAACACCGGGGAGCTGTTTTTT.

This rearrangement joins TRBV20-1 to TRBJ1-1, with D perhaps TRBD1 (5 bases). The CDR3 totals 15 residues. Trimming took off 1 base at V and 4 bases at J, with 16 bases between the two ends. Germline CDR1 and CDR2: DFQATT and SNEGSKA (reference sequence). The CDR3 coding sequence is TGCAGTGCTAGAGGTCGGAGGAGCGGGGCCACTGAAGCTTTCTTT. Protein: CSARGRRSGATEAFF.

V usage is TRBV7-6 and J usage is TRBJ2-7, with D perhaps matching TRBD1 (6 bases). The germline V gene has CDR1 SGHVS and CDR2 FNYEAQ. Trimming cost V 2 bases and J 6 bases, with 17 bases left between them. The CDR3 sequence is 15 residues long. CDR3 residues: CASSLLQGQMGEQYF. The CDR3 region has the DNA TGTGCCAGCAGCTTACTCCAGGGACAAATGGGCGAGCAGTACTTC.

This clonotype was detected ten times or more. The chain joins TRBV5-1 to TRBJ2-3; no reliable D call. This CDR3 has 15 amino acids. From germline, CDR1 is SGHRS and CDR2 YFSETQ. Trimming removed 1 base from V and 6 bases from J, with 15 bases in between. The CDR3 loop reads CASSLFSRFMDTQYF. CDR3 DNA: TGCGCCAGCAGCTTGTTCTCGCGCTTTATGGATACGCAGTATTTT.

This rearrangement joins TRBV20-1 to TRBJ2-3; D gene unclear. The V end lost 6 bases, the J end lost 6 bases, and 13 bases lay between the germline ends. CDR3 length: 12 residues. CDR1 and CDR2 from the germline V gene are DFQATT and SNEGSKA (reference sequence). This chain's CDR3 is CSALKNTDTQYF. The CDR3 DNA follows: TGCAGTGCGCTGAAAAACACGGATACGCAGTATTTT.

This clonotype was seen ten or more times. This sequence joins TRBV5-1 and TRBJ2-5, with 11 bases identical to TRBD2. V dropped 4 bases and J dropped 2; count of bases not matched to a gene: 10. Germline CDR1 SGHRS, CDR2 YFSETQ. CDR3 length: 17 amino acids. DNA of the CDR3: TGCGCCAGCAGCAAATCCACTAGCGGGGGAGTACAAGAGACCCAGTACTTC. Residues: CASSKSTSGGVQETQYF.

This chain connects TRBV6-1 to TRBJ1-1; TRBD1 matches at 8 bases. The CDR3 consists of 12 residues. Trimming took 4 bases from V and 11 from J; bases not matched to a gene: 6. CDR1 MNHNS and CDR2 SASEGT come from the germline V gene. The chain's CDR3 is CASSVNRGEAFF. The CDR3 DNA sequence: TGTGCCAGCAGTGTAAACAGGGGGGAGGCTTTCTTT.

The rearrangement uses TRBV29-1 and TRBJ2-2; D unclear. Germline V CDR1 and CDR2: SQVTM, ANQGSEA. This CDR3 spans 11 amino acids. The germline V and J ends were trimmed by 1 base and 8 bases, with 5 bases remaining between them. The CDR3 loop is CSVEAQGELFF. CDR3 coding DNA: TGCAGCGTTGAAGCCCAGGGGGAGCTGTTTTTT.

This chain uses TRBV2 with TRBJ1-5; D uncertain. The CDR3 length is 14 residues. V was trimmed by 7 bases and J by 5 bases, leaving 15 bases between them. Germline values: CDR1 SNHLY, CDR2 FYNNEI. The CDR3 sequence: CASMRYGRDQPQHF. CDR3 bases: TGTGCCAGCATGCGGTATGGCCGAGATCAGCCCCAGCATTTT.

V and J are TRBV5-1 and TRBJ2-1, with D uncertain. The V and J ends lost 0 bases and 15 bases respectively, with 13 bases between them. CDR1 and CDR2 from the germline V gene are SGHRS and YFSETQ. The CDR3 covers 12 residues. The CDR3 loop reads CASSLGGDERFF. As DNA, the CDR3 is TGCGCCAGCAGCTTGGGTGGAGACGAAAGGTTCTTC.

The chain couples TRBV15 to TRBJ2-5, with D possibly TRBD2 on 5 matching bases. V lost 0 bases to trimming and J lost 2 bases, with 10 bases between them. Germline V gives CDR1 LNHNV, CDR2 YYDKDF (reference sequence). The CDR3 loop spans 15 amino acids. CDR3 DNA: TGTGCCACCAGCAGAGATGGAAGGACTCAAGAGACCCAGTACTTC. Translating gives CATSRDGRTQETQYF. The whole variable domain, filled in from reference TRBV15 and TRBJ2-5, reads DAMVIQNPRYQVTQFGKPVTLSCSQTLNHNVMYWYQQKSSQAPKLLFHYYDKDFNNEADTPDNFQSRRPNTSFCFLDIRSPGLGDTAMYLCATSRDGRTQETQYFGPGTRLLVL.

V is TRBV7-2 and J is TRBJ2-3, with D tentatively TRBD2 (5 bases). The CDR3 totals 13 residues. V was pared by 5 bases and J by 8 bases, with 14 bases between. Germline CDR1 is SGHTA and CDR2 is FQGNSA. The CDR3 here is CASSPVPEGTQYF. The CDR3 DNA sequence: TGTGCCAGCAGCCCCGTCCCAGAGGGTACGCAGTATTTT.

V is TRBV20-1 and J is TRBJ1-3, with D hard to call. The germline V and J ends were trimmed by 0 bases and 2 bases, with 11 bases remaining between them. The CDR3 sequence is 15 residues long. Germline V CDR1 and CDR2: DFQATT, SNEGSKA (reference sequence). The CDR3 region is CSARDQRQTGNTIYF. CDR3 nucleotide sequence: TGCAGTGCTAGAGATCAGAGGCAGACTGGAAACACCATATATTTT.

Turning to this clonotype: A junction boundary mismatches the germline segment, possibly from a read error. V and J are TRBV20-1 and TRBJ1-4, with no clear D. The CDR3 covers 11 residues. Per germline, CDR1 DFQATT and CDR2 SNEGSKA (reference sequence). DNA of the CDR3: TGCAGTGCTAGAATTCTCTCCAAGATCGCTTTT. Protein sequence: CSARILSKIAF.

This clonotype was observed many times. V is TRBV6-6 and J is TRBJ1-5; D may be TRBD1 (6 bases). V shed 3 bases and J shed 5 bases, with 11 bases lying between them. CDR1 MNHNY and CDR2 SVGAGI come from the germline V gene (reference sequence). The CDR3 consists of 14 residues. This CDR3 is CASSYGQSDQPQHF. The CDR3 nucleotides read TGTGCCAGCAGTTATGGACAGTCGGATCAGCCCCAGCATTTT.

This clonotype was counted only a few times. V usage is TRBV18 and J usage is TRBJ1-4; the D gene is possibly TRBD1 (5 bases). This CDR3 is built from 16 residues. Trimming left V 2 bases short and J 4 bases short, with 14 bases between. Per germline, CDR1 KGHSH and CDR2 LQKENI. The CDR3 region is CASSPRAGTGNEKLFF. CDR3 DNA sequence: TGTGCCAGCTCACCAAGAGCCGGGACTGGTAATGAAAAACTGTTTTTT. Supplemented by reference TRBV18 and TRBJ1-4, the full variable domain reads NAGVMQNPRHLVRRRGQEARLRCSPMKGHSHVYWYRQLPEEGLKFMVYLQKENIIDESGMPKERFSAEFPKEGPSILRIQQVVRGDSAAYFCASSPRAGTGNEKLFFGSGTQLSVL.

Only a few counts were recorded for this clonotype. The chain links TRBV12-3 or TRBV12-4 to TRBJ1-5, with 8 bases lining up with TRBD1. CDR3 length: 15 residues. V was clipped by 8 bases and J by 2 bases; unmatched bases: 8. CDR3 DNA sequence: TGTGCCAGCCGCCAGGGGGCTATTGGCAATCAGCCCCAGCATTTT. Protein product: CASRQGAIGNQPQHF.

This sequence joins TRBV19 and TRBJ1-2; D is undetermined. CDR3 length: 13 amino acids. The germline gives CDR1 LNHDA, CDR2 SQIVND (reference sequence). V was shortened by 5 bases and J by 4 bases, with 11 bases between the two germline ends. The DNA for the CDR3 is TGTGCCAGTAGTCCGAACAGTGGCTATGGCTACACCTTC. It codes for CASSPNSGYGYTF. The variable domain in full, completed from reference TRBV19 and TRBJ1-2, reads DGGITQSPKYLFRKEGQNVTLSCEQNLNHDAMYWYRQDPGQGLRLIYYSQIVNDFQKGDIAEGYSVSREKKESFPLTVTSAQKNPTAFYLCASSPNSGYGYTFGSGTRLTVV.

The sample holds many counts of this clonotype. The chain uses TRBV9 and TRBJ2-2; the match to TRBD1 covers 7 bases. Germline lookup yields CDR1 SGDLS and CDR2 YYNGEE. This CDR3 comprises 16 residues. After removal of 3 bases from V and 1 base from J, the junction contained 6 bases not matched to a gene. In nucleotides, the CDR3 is TGTGCCAGCAGCGAGAAGGGGGCGGGGAACACCGGGGAGCTGTTTTTT. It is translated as CASSEKGAGNTGELFF.

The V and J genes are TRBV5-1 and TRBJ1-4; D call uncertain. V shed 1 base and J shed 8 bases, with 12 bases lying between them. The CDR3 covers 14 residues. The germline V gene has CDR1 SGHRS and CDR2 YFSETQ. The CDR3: CASSLYGTDEKLFF. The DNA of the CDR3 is TGCGCCAGCAGCTTGTATGGAACGGACGAAAAACTGTTTTTT.

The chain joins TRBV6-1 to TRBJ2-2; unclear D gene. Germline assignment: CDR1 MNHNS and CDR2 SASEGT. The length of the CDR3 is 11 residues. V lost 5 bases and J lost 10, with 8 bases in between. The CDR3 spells CASSPQAELFF. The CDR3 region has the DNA TGTGCCAGCAGTCCCCAGGCGGAGCTGTTTTTT.

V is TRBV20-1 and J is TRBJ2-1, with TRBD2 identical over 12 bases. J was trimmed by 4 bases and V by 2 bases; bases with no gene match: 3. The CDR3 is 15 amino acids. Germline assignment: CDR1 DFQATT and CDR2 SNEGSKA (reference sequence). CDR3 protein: CSARRTSGEYNEQFF. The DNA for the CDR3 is TGCAGTGCTAGACGGACTAGCGGGGAATACAATGAGCAGTTCTTC.

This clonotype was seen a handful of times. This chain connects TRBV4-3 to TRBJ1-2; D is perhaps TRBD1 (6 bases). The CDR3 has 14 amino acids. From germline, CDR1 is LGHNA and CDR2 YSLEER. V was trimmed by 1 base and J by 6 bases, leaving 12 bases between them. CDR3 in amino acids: CASSQGTTGNGYTF. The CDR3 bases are TGCGCCAGCAGCCAAGGAACGACAGGCAATGGCTACACCTTC.

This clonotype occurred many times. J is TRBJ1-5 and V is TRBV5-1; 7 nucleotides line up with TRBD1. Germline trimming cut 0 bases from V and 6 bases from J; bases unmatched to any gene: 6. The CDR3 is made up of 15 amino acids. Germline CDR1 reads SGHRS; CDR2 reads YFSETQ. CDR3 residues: CASSLEGAQSQPQHF. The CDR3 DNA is TGCGCCAGCAGCTTGGAGGGGGCGCAGAGTCAGCCCCAGCATTTT.

The CDR3, as DNA: TGCAGTGCTAGACCTAGTGTTGATGAGCAGTTCTTC. The encoded protein is CSARPSVDEQFF. The chain uses TRBV20-1 and TRBJ2-1; D not certain. Trimming cost V 2 bases and J 8 bases, with 10 bases left between them. The CDR3 has 12 amino acids. The V gene's germline CDR1 is DFQATT and CDR2 SNEGSKA (reference sequence).

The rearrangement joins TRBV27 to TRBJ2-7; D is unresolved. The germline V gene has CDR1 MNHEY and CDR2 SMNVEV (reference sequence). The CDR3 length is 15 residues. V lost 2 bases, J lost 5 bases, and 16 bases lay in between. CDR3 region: CASSLGPWALDEQYF. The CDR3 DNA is TGTGCCAGCAGTTTAGGTCCCTGGGCTTTGGACGAGCAGTACTTC.